Each of the 6 T cell receptor beta chains below was sequenced from the same sample in a study of blood T cell repertoires in COVID-19. Libraries were prepared by immunoSEQ multiplex PCR; TCRdb keeps only in-frame clonotypes and omits some of them. The table includes about 29,000 clones, around 89% detected once. Sequencing was performed on peripheral blood. These TCRs come from a human donor in a cohort sampled during active COVID-19.

The CDR3 protein is CASNRQGRGETQYF. CDR3 in DNA: TGTGCCAGCAACAGACAGGGTAGGGGAGAGACCCAGTACTTC. V is TRBV7-2 and J is TRBJ2-5; TRBD1 matches 7 bases. Trimming cost V 7 bases and J 4 bases; bases outside gene matches: 9. Germline loops: CDR1 SGHTA, CDR2 FQGNSA. This CDR3 contains 14 residues.

The chain is built from TRBV5-5 and TRBJ2-7; no clear D. Trimming left V 3 bases short and J 3 bases short, with 7 bases between. There are 12 residues in the CDR3. Germline lookup yields CDR1 SGHKS and CDR2 YYEKEE (reference sequence). The CDR3 protein is CASSSELYEQYF. In DNA, the CDR3 is TGTGCCAGCAGCTCTGAACTCTACGAGCAGTACTTC.

The CDR3 DNA reads as TGTGCCAGCAGCATGGGACTACAGAACACCGGGGAGCTGTTTTTT. Encoded protein: CASSMGLQNTGELFF. The J gene is TRBJ2-2, the V gene TRBV5-8, with 7 positions matching TRBD2. V dropped 4 bases and J dropped 1; count of bases not matched to a gene: 4. CDR1 is SGHTS, CDR2 YDEGEE, per germline. The CDR3 is made up of 15 amino acids.

V gene TRBV29-1 combines with J gene TRBJ2-5, with TRBD2 matching over 10 bases. This CDR3 is built from 14 residues. The ends lost 4 bases at V and 2 bases at J; junction bases unmatched: 4. The germline V gene encodes CDR1 SQVTM and CDR2 ANQGSEA. In DNA form, the CDR3 reads TGCAGCGTTGTCCCAGCGGGGGGGCAAGAGACCCAGTACTTC. It encodes CSVVPAGGQETQYF.

The rearrangement links TRBV19 to TRBJ2-1, with D possibly TRBD2 on 6 matching bases. CDR1 LNHDA and CDR2 SQIVND come from the germline V gene (reference sequence). The CDR3 extends over 17 amino acids. Deletions cut 1 base from V and 2 bases from J, with 15 bases between. This CDR3 is CASSIGRAGRPYNEQFF. The CDR3 DNA is TGTGCCAGTAGTATAGGCAGGGCGGGGCGTCCCTACAATGAGCAGTTCTTC.

This rearrangement joins TRBV25-1 to TRBJ2-3; 12 bases line up with TRBD2. The CDR3 loop spans 16 amino acids. Germline loops: CDR1 MGHDK, CDR2 SYGVNS. J lost 0 bases, V lost 4 bases, and 2 bases had no gene match. CDR3 in DNA: TGTGCCAGCAGTGGGGGGACTAGCGGGAGCACAGATACGCAGTATTTT. It is translated as CASSGGTSGSTDTQYF.